Below are 20 T cell receptor beta chains sequenced from a single sample in a study of blood T cell dynamics during melanoma immunotherapy. Produced via immunoSEQ multiplex PCR; TCRdb's table is partial and in-frame only. The sample has almost 25,000 clones; 87% are singletons. Time point reported: pre-treatment baseline. The input for sequencing was blood, taken from a patient treated with checkpoint blockade. These receptors were taken from a human donor with melanoma.

The chain combines TRBV7-3 with TRBJ2-1; 7 bases agree with TRBD1. The CDR3 totals 15 residues. From germline, CDR1 is SGHTA and CDR2 FQGTGA. Trimming took 5 bases from V and 2 from J; bases not matched to a gene: 6. In nucleotides, the CDR3 is TGTGCCAGCAGCGTCGACAGGGCGCCCTACAATGAGCAGTTCTTC. It is translated as CASSVDRAPYNEQFF.

The J gene is TRBJ1-5, the V gene TRBV19; 9 bases match TRBD1. Germline lookup yields CDR1 LNHDA and CDR2 SQIVND (reference sequence). The CDR3 loop spans 18 amino acids. Trimming at V came to 0 bases and at J to 0 bases, leaving 6 bases not matched to a gene. Here the CDR3 DNA reads TGTGCCAGTAGTATAGAGTCCGGACAGGGGCATAGCAATCAGCCCCAGCATTTT. This codes for CASSIESGQGHSNQPQHF.

This clone has more than one count but fewer than ten. The rearrangement uses TRBV5-4 and TRBJ2-7; TRBD2 matches 11 bases. The CDR3 extends over 16 amino acids. Germline CDR1 is SGHNT and CDR2 is YYREEE (reference sequence). The trim removed 0 bases at V and 5 bases at J, leaving 7 bases unmatched. The CDR3 region is CASSLAVLAGDHEQYF. CDR3 in DNA: TGTGCCAGCAGCTTGGCCGTACTAGCGGGAGATCACGAGCAGTACTTC.

This clone was seen once. The chain links TRBV9 to TRBJ2-5; 14 nucleotides agree with TRBD2. Germline V lookup: CDR1 SGDLS, CDR2 YYNGEE. V shed 4 bases and J 5 bases; nucleotides not matched to a gene: 10. The length of the CDR3 is 17 residues. CDR3 DNA sequence: TGTGCCAGCAGCTTAGGGACTAGCGGGAGTGAGCGGGAGACCCAGTACTTC. As protein: CASSLGTSGSERETQYF. Using reference TRBV9 and TRBJ2-5 for the parts outside the CDR3, the full variable domain is DSGVTQTPKHLITATGQRVTLRCSPRSGDLSVYWYQQSLDQGLQFLIQYYNGEERAKGNILERFSAQQFPDLHSELNLSSLELGDSALYFCASSLGTSGSERETQYFGPGTRLLVL.

The chain couples TRBV5-1 to TRBJ2-5, with a tentative D call TRBD2 (6 bases). The V gene's germline CDR1 is SGHRS and CDR2 YFSETQ. CDR3 size: 16 residues. Trimming shortened V by 0 bases and J by 3 bases, and 15 bases separated the two germline ends. CDR3 coding DNA: TGCGCCAGCAGCTTGGGAACATTGTGGGGGGAAGAGACCCAGTACTTC. Translating gives CASSLGTLWGEETQYF.

This chain links TRBV15 with TRBJ1-4; D remains ambiguous. Per the germline V gene, CDR1 is LNHNV and CDR2 is YYDKDF (reference sequence). Trimming stripped 5 bases from V and 5 bases from J, with 18 bases between. The CDR3 is 16 residues long. CDR3 in amino acids: CATSETTTTPNEKLFF. CDR3 nucleotide sequence: TGTGCCACCAGCGAAACAACCACTACACCCAATGAAAAACTGTTTTTT.

V and J are TRBV7-9 and TRBJ2-1; TRBD2 matches at 9 bases. The V gene's germline CDR1 is SEHNR and CDR2 FQNEAQ (reference sequence). V lost 4 bases to trimming and J lost 7 bases; unmatched junction nucleotides: 14. This CDR3 contains 17 residues. CDR3 amino acids: CASSSQTSGTGTNEQFF. CDR3 nucleotide sequence: TGTGCCAGCAGCTCGCAGACTAGCGGCACCGGGACTAATGAGCAGTTCTTC.

The CDR3 here is CASSPNTGELFF. The CDR3 DNA reads as TGTGCCAGCAGCCCTAACACCGGGGAGCTGTTTTTT. V gene TRBV9 combines with J gene TRBJ2-2; no firm D call. V lost 4 bases and J lost 2, with 3 bases in between. The germline CDR1 and CDR2 sequences are SGDLS and YYNGEE. This CDR3 is built from 12 residues.

This clone has more than one count but fewer than ten. This sequence joins TRBV7-9 and TRBJ2-5; D is ambiguous. The germline CDR1 and CDR2 sequences are SEHNR and FQNEAQ (reference sequence). V lost 0 bases, J lost 2 bases, and 7 bases lay in between. This CDR3 is built from 14 residues. CDR3 in amino acids: CASSLAGFQETQYF. CDR3 nucleotide sequence: TGTGCCAGCAGCTTAGCAGGGTTTCAAGAGACCCAGTACTTC.

The V and J genes are TRBV10-2 and TRBJ2-3; possible D gene TRBD2, 6 bases. Germline assignment: CDR1 WSHSY and CDR2 SAAADI. This CDR3 has 15 residues. Trimming removed 6 bases from V and 1 base from J, with 14 bases in between. CDR3 in DNA: TGCGCCAGCAGAGACCCTCGCGGGGGCACAGATACGCAGTATTTT. Protein product: CASRDPRGGTDTQYF.

The chain's CDR3 is CASGLGRNNEQFF. In nucleotides, the CDR3 is TGTGCCAGCGGGTTAGGGAGGAACAATGAGCAGTTCTTC. The J gene is TRBJ2-1, the V gene TRBV7-3; D is possibly TRBD2 (6 bases). Germline CDR1 reads SGHTA; CDR2 reads FQGTGA. The V end lost 8 bases, the J end lost 5 bases, and 13 bases lay between the germline ends. CDR3 size: 13 residues.

The chain carries TRBV7-8 and TRBJ2-5; weak D call: TRBD1 (6 bases). The V gene lost 5 bases and the J gene lost 5 bases, with 12 bases spanning the gap. This CDR3 is built from 13 residues. Per the germline V gene, CDR1 is SGHVS and CDR2 is FQNEAQ. The CDR3: CASSRRRGETQYF. The CDR3 coding sequence is TGTGCCAGCAGCCGAAGAAGGGGGGAGACCCAGTACTTC. The entire variable domain, with the rest obtained from reference TRBV7-8 and TRBJ2-5, is as follows: GAGVSQSPRYKVAKRGQDVALRCDPISGHVSLFWYQQALGQGPEFLTYFQNEAQLDKSGLPSDRFFAERPEGSVSTLKIQRTQQEDSAVYLCASSRRRGETQYFGPGTRLLVL.

This clone showed up just a few times. The chain's CDR3 is CASAYGGGNQPQHF. As DNA, the CDR3 is TGTGCCAGTGCCTACGGGGGAGGCAATCAGCCCCAGCATTTT. The gene calls are TRBV19 and TRBJ1-5, with D perhaps TRBD1 (5 bases). Between the trimmed V and J ends, which lost 8 bases and 2 bases, there was a span of 13 bases. Looked up from germline, CDR1 is LNHDA and CDR2 is SQIVND (reference sequence). The CDR3 spans 14 residues.

Written as DNA, the CDR3 is TGTGCCAGCAGTGAAAGGGGGGGAGCGGGGGCCTGGACCCAGTACTTC. This codes for CASSERGGAGAWTQYF. The chain joins TRBV2 to TRBJ2-5, with 8 nucleotides matching TRBD2. Germline V gives CDR1 SNHLY, CDR2 FYNNEI. This CDR3 is built from 16 residues. J gave up 7 bases and V 2 bases, and 12 bases lay outside the gene matches.

V usage is TRBV5-1 and J usage is TRBJ2-3; possibly TRBD1 for D (6 bases). CDR3 length: 14 amino acids. CDR1 and CDR2 from the germline V gene are SGHRS and YFSETQ. V was shortened by 3 bases and J by 4 bases, with 12 bases between the two germline ends. CDR3 coding DNA: TGCGCCAGCAGCTCCACAGGGTCCGCAGATACGCAGTATTTT. This gives the protein CASSSTGSADTQYF. The full variable domain, rest sourced from reference TRBV5-1 and TRBJ2-3, is KAGVTQTPRYLIKTRGQQVTLSCSPISGHRSVSWYQQTPGQGLQFLFEYFSETQRNKGNFPGRFSGRQFSNSRSEMNVSTLELGDSALYLCASSSTGSADTQYFGPGTRLTVL.

The chain is built from TRBV5-1 and TRBJ2-7; D may be TRBD1 (6 bases). Trimming stripped 4 bases from V and 5 bases from J, with 10 bases between. CDR1 is SGHRS and CDR2 is YFSETQ in the germline V gene. The CDR3 is made up of 12 amino acids. CDR3: CASSLYRDEQYF. CDR3 bases: TGCGCCAGCAGCCTATACAGGGACGAGCAGTACTTC.

The chain couples TRBV5-1 to TRBJ1-4; no firm D call. Germline V gene lookup returns CDR1 SGHRS and CDR2 YFSETQ. Trimming removed 0 bases at V and 0 bases at J, with 6 bases between. The CDR3 is 15 amino acids. CDR3 nucleotides: TGCGCCAGCAGCTTGGTGGGTGCAACTAATGAAAAACTGTTTTTT. Translating it yields CASSLVGATNEKLFF.

This chain joins TRBV19 and TRBJ2-7; 8 bases are shared with TRBD2. The CDR3 consists of 15 residues. The germline V gene encodes CDR1 LNHDA and CDR2 SQIVND (reference sequence). Trimming removed 2 bases from V and 4 bases from J; junction bases left unmatched: 7. The CDR3 region has the DNA TGTGCCAGTAGTATAACTGCGGGAGGATTATACGAGCAGTACTTC. This encodes CASSITAGGLYEQYF.

This clone was counted between two and nine times. V is TRBV11-2 and J is TRBJ2-1; D might be TRBD2 (5 bases). CDR3 size: 17 residues. The V end was cut by 5 bases, the J end by 8 bases, with 25 bases between. The V gene's germline CDR1 is SGHAT and CDR2 FQNNGV. CDR3 sequence: CASSPGLGWVGIHEQFF. The CDR3 DNA follows: TGTGCCAGCAGCCCCGGGCTTGGGTGGGTCGGGATTCATGAGCAGTTCTTC.

The chain joins TRBV11-2 to TRBJ2-3; D call uncertain. The CDR3 length is 15 residues. Deletions cut 1 base from V and 0 bases from J, with 8 bases between. Germline V gene data show CDR1 as SGHAT and CDR2 as FQNNGV. The CDR3 is CASSLGAYSTDTQYF. CDR3 coding DNA: TGTGCCAGCAGCTTAGGAGCCTATAGCACAGATACGCAGTATTTT.